Many counts were recorded for the clone carrying this TCR beta chain. The CDR3 loop spans 14 amino acids. Germline V gives CDR1 MNHEY, CDR2 SVGEGT. V lost 5 bases and J lost 8, with 16 bases in between. These data come from a study of HIV-infected children after antiretroviral therapy interruption. Study-wide context: EBV and CMV exposure was recorded in most children. Continuous-treatment samples came from weeks 0, 48 and 150.

A 3' RACE protocol on RNA, with unique molecular identifiers, produced the TCR library. TCRdb re-analysed the 3' RACE reads in MiXCR, keeping a single row per CDR3 protein. The table has about 4,000 distinct CDR3 sequences, 4% to 5% seen once. Treatment given: PENTA 11 planned treatment interruption arm or continuous ART arm. The sequencing here drew on CD45RO+ CD8+ T cells from PBMCs, pooled from several time points, taken from a donor given antiretroviral therapy, either interrupted or continuous. Subset specified: memory CD8+ CD45RO+ CD45RA- T cells. This clonotype was sampled from a pool of human donors with HIV. The chain recombines TRBV6-2 or TRBV6-3 with TRBJ2-1; D assignment may be TRBD1 or TRBD2 (5 bases each). The CDR3, as DNA: TGTGCCAGCAGTGGGGACCAGTCGGTCGATGAGCAGTTCTTC. Encoded protein: CASSGDQSVDEQFF.